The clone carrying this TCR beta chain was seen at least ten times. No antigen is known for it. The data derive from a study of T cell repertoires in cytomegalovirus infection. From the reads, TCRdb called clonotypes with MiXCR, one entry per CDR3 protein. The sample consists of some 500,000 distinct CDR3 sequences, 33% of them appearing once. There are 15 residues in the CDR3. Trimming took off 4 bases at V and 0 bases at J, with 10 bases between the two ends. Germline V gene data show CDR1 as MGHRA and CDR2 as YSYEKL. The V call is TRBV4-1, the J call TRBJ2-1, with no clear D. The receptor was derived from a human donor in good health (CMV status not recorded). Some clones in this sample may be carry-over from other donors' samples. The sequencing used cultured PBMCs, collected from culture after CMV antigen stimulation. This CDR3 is CASSPSPSSYNEQFF. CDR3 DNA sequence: TGCGCCAGCAGCCCGTCCCCGAGCTCCTACAATGAGCAGTTCTTC.